The source of this TCR beta chain is a study of neoadjuvant anti-PD-1 for oral cavity cancer. Study-wide context: Before surgery, most patients got three to four biweekly 3 mg/kg nivolumab doses. General study results and limits: Only three patients per response group were TCR-analyzed; validation needed.

Using immunoSEQ multiplex PCR, the repertoire was profiled, and TCRdb retains in-frame clones only, with some absent. The sample has some 29,000 clones, around four fifths seen once. For this clone: What it recognizes is unknown.

Losses at the gene ends were 6 bases for V and 3 bases for J; bases not matched to a gene: 10. Germline V CDR1 and CDR2: SGHAT, FQNNGV. The CDR3 is 16 amino acids. Described time point: after neoadjuvant nivolumab, at surgical resection. The patients had HPV-negative, locally advanced oral cavity squamous cell carcinoma. This chain joins TRBV11-2 and TRBJ2-1; 8 positions match TRBD1. The receptor comes from a person aged 40-85 years with oral cavity squamous cell carcinoma. This sample comprised PBMCs, obtained after nivolumab (anti-PD-1) treatment. CDR3 in DNA: TGTGCCAGCAGATTGGGGACAGGAAAATTCTACAATGAGCAGTTCTTC. Translation: CASRLGTGKFYNEQFF.